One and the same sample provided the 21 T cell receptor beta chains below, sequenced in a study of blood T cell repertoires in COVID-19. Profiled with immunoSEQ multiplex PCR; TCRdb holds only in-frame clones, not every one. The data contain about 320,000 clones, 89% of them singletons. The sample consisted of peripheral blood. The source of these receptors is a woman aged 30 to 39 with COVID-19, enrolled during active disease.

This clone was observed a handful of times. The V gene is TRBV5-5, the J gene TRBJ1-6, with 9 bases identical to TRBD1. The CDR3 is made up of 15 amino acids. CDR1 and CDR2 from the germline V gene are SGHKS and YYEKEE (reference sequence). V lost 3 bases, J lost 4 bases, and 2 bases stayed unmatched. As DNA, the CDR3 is TGTGCCAGCAGCTGGACAGGGGAATATAATTCACCCCTCCACTTT. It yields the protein CASSWTGEYNSPLHF. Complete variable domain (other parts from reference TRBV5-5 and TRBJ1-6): DAGVTQSPTHLIKTRGQQVTLRCSPISGHKSVSWYQQVLGQGPQFIFQYYEKEERGRGNFPDRFSARQFPNYSSELNVNALLLGDSALYLCASSWTGEYNSPLHFGNGTRLTVT.

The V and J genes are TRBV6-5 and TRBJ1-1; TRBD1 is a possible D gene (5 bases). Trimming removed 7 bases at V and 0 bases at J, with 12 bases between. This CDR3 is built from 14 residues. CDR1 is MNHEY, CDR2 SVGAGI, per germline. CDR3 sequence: CASIEPGMNTEAFF. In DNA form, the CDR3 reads TGTGCCAGCATAGAGCCAGGGATGAACACTGAAGCTTTCTTT.

This CDR3 reads CASSIGGGIDYGYTF. CDR3 bases: TGTGCCAGTAGTATAGGGGGGGGTATTGACTATGGCTACACCTTC. The chain combines TRBV19 with TRBJ1-2, with D perhaps matching TRBD1 (5 bases). Germline-derived CDR1 and CDR2 are LNHDA and SQIVND (reference sequence). The V and J ends lost 1 base and 3 bases respectively, with 12 bases between them. CDR3 length: 15 amino acids. Together with reference TRBV19 and TRBJ1-2, the CDR3 gives the full variable domain: DGGITQSPKYLFRKEGQNVTLSCEQNLNHDAMYWYRQDPGQGLRLIYYSQIVNDFQKGDIAEGYSVSREKKESFPLTVTSAQKNPTAFYLCASSIGGGIDYGYTFGSGTRLTVV.

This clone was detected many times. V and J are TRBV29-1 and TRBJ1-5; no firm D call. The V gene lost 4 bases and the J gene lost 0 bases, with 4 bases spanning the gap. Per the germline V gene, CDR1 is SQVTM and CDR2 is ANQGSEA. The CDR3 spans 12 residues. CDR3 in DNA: TGCAGCGTTGCTAATAGCAATCAGCCCCAGCATTTT. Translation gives CSVANSNQPQHF. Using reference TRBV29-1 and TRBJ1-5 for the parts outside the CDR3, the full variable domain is SAVISQKPSRDICQRGTSLTIQCQVDSQVTMMFWYRQQPGQSLTLIATANQGSEATYESGFVIDKFPISRPNLTFSTLTVSNMSPEDSSIYLCSVANSNQPQHFGDGTRLSIL.

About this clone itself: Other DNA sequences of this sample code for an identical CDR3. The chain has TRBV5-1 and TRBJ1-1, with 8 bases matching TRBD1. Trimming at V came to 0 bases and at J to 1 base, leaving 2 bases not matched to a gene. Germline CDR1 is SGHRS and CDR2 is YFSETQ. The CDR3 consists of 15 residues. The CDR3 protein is CASSLEGTGNTEAFF. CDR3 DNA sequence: TGCGCCAGCAGCTTGGAAGGGACAGGGAACACTGAAGCTTTCTTT.

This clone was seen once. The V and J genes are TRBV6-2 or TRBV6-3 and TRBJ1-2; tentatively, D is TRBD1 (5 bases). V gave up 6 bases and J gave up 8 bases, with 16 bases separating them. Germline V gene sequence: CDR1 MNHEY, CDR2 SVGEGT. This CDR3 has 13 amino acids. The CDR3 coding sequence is TGTGCCAGCAGCCCCAGGCGGGGCTTCGGCTACACCTTC. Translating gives CASSPRRGFGYTF.

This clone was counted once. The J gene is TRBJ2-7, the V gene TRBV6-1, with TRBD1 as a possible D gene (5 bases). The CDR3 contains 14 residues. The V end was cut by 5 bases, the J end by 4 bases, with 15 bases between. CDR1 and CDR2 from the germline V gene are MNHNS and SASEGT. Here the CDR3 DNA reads TGTGCCAGCAGTCCCCGGACAACTTTATACGAGCAGTACTTC. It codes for CASSPRTTLYEQYF.

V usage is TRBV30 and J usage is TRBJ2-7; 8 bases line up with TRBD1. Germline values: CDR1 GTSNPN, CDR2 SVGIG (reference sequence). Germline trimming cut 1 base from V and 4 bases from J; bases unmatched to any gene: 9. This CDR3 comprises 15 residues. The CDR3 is CAWSALGTGGYEQYF. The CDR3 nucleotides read TGTGCCTGGAGTGCACTCGGGACAGGTGGTTACGAGCAGTACTTC. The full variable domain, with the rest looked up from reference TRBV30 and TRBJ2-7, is SQTIHQWPATLVQPVGSPLSLECTVEGTSNPNLYWYRQAAGRGLQLLFYSVGIGQISSEVPQNLSASRPQDRQFILSSKKLLLSDSGFYLCAWSALGTGGYEQYFGPGTRLTVT.

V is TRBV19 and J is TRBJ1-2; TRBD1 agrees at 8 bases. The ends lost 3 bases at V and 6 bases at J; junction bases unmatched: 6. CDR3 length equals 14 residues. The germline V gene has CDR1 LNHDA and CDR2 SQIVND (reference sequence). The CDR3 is CASSMGTGLNGYTF. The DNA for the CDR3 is TGTGCCAGTAGTATGGGGACAGGACTAAATGGCTACACCTTC.

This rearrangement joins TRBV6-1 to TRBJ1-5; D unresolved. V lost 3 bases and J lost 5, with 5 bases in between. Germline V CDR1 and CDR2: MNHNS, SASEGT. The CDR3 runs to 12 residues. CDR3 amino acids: CASSDQYQPQHF. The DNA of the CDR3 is TGTGCCAGCAGTGACCAGTATCAGCCCCAGCATTTT.

CDR3 bases: TGTGCCAGCAGCTTAGACGGGGGGGCAGACGAGCAGTACTTC. Its translation is CASSLDGGADEQYF. The rearrangement joins TRBV7-8 to TRBJ2-7; 8 bases agree with TRBD2. J was trimmed by 5 bases and V by 1 base; bases with no gene match: 4. The CDR3 is made up of 14 amino acids. Germline CDR1 and CDR2: SGHVS and FQNEAQ.

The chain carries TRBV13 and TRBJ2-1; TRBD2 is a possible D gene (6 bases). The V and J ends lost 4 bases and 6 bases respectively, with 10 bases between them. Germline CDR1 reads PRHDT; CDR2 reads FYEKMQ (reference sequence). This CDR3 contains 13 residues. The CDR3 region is CASSSGLSNEQFF. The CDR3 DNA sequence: TGTGCCAGCAGCTCGGGACTGTCCAATGAGCAGTTCTTC.

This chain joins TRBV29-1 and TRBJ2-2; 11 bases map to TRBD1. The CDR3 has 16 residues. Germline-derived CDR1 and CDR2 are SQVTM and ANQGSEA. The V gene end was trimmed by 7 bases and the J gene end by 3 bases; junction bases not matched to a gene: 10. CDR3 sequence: CSAAATDRGHTGELFF. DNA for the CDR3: TGCAGCGCAGCTGCAACGGACAGGGGGCACACCGGGGAGCTGTTTTTT.

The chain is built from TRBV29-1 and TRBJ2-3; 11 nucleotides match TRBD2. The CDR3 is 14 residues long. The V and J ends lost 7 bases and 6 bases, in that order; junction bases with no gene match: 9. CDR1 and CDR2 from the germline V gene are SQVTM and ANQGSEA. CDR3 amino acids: CSAISGGDADTQYF. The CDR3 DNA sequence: TGCAGCGCTATTAGCGGGGGGGATGCGGATACGCAGTATTTT.

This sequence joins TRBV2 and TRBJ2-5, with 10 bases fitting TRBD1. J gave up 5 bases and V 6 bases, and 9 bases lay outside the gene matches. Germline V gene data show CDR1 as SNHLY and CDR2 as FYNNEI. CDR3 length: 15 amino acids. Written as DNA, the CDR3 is TGTGCCAGCAGAACCGGGACAGGGGTTTTGGAGACCCAGTACTTC. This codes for CASRTGTGVLETQYF.

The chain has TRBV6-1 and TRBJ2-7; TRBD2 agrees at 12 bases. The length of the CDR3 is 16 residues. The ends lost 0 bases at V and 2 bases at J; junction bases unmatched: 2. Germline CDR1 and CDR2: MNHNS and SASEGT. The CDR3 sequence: CASSEAPSGGAYEQYF. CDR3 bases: TGTGCCAGCAGTGAAGCGCCTAGCGGGGGGGCCTACGAGCAGTACTTC.

As DNA, the CDR3 is TGTGCCACCAGTGACTCCGGGAGGGACTATGGCTACACCTTC. Translated: CATSDSGRDYGYTF. This chain links TRBV24-1 with TRBJ1-2; no firm D call. This CDR3 is 14 amino acids long. The V and J ends lost 4 bases and 3 bases respectively, with 11 bases between them. Germline loops: CDR1 KGHDR, CDR2 SFDVKD.

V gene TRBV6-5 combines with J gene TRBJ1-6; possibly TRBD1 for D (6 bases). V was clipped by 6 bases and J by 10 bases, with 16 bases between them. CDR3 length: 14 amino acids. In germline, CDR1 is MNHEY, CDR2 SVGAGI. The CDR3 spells CASSSTGWGSPLHF. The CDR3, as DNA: TGTGCCAGCAGCTCAACAGGGTGGGGGTCACCCCTCCACTTT.

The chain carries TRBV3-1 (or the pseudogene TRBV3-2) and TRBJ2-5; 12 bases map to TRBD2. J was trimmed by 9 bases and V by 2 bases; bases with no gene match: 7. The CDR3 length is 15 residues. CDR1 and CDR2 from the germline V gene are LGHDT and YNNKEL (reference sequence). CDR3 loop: CASSQLILAGGAQYF. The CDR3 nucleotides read TGTGCCAGCAGCCAATTGATACTAGCGGGGGGAGCCCAGTACTTC.

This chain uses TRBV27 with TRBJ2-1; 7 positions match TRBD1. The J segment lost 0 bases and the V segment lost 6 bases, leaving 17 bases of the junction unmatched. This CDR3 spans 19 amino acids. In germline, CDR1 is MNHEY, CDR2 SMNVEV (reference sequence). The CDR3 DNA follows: TGTGCCAGCAGCAGGGGGTCCCTCCTTGCTCTGAGCTCCTACAATGAGCAGTTCTTC. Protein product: CASSRGSLLALSSYNEQFF.

CDR3 DNA sequence: TGTGCCAGCAAGCGGACAGGGGGGGATGCTGAAGCTTTCTTT. This codes for CASKRTGGDAEAFF. The gene calls are TRBV7-2 and TRBJ1-1, with TRBD1 matching 10 bases. CDR3 length equals 14 residues. CDR1 SGHTA and CDR2 FQGNSA come from the germline V gene. V trimming: 7 bases; J trimming: 6 bases; junction bases outside the gene matches: 8.